This T cell receptor (beta chain) emerged from a study of regulatory T cells in long-lasting Graves disease. CDR1 is MDHEN, CDR2 SYDVKM, per germline. CDR3 length: 15 amino acids. The V and J ends lost 10 bases and 0 bases, in that order; junction bases with no gene match: 5. As regards this clonotype: Its antigen is still unknown.

Whole-study results and caveats: Persistent cases favored TRBV28, TRBJ1-2 and TRBJ2-5. Persistent Graves' patients showed less TCR diversity than newly diagnosed patients showed.

Arm-PCR of CDR3 regions and iRepertoire HTBI primers were the basis on which TCR beta libraries were built. MiXCR, run by TCRdb on the multiplex PCR reads, gives a single entry per CDR3 protein. This sample has 520,000 or so distinct CDR3 sequences, with about 12% found just once. Time point described: newly diagnosed GD, antithyroid drugs for less than 3 months. From RNA extracted from PBMCs, the TCR library was made. These data also formed part of another study, on T cells in Graves' hyperthyroidism and ophthalmopathy. From that second work: Diagnosis relied on clinical symptoms, serum thyroxine and TRAb, thyroid ultrasound and orbital computed tomography. With the HTBI primer set, the TCR CDR3 went through a first round of RT-PCR.

The chain combines TRBV28 with TRBJ2-3, with 12 nucleotides matching TRBD2. The sample was peripheral blood mononuclear cells (PBMCs), taken at new diagnosis, from a patient treated with antithyroid drugs. The sequence derives from a woman aged 25 to 45 with Graves disease. CDR3 in DNA: TGTGCCACCGGGGGACTAGCGGGCAGCACAGATACGCAGTATTTT. Translating gives CATGGLAGSTDTQYF.